These T cell receptor beta chains were read from a single sample in a study of shared clonotypes between healthy human individuals. Generated by immunoSEQ multiplex PCR, the TCRdb table keeps only in-frame clones and is missing some. The sample includes roughly 1,500,000 clones, approximately 98.5% of them seen just once. Material: naive CD4+ T cells sorted from blood. These receptors were taken from a man under 40 in good health. CDR3s include the opening cysteine and the closing phenylalanine or tryptophan. D genes are given only for firm matches.

d_gene: -
j_gene: TRBJ1-2
v_gene: TRBV18
CDR3aa: CASSPASDPTRDGYTF
CDR3nt: TGTGCCAGCTCACCCGCCTCGGACCCCACAAGGGATGGCTACACCTTC

d_gene: -
j_gene: TRBJ1-5
v_gene: TRBV28
CDR3aa: CASGDADRNQPQHF
CDR3nt: TGTGCCAGCGGGGACGCCGACAGGAATCAGCCCCAGCATTTT

d_gene: TRBD2
j_gene: TRBJ2-7
v_gene: TRBV11-3
CDR3aa: CASSLRSGRGDEQYF
CDR3nt: TGTGCCAGCAGCTTACGTAGCGGGAGGGGGGACGAGCAGTACTTC

d_gene: -
j_gene: TRBJ2-3
v_gene: TRBV6-5
CDR3aa: CASSYLGRGGSDTQYF
CDR3nt: TGTGCCAGCAGTTATTTGGGGAGGGGGGGATCCGATACGCAGTATTTT

d_gene: TRBD2
j_gene: TRBJ2-3
v_gene: TRBV5-4
CDR3aa: CASSLEREVWADTQYF
CDR3nt: TGTGCCAGCAGCTTGGAGCGGGAAGTGTGGGCAGATACGCAGTATTTT

d_gene: TRBD1
j_gene: TRBJ2-7
v_gene: TRBV6-6
CDR3aa: CASSYPGQGSYEQYF
CDR3nt: TGTGCCAGCAGTTACCCGGGACAGGGAAGCTACGAGCAGTACTTC

d_gene: -
j_gene: TRBJ2-3
v_gene: TRBV7-9
CDR3aa: CASSPSVVLSTDTQYF
CDR3nt: TGTGCCAGCAGTCCGTCTGTGGTACTCAGCACAGATACGCAGTATTTT

d_gene: -
j_gene: TRBJ1-4
v_gene: TRBV28
CDR3aa: CASSPSGAANEKLFF
CDR3nt: TGTGCCAGCAGTCCAAGTGGTGCGGCTAATGAAAAACTGTTTTTT

d_gene: -
j_gene: TRBJ2-1
v_gene: TRBV18
CDR3aa: CASSPAPYNEQFF
CDR3nt: TGTGCCAGCTCACCAGCGCCTTACAATGAGCAGTTCTTC

d_gene: -
j_gene: TRBJ2-5
v_gene: TRBV5-6
CDR3aa: CASSPGMGNQETQYF
CDR3nt: TGTGCCAGCAGCCCGGGGATGGGGAACCAAGAGACCCAGTACTTC

d_gene: -
j_gene: TRBJ2-6
v_gene: TRBV5-1
CDR3aa: CASSLGHRNSGANVLTF
CDR3nt: TGCGCCAGCAGCTTGGGACATCGGAACTCTGGGGCCAACGTCCTGACTTTC

d_gene: -
j_gene: TRBJ1-5
v_gene: TRBV28
CDR3aa: CASSLRGYSNQPQHF
CDR3nt: TGTGCCAGCAGTTTAAGGGGTTACAGCAATCAGCCCCAGCATTTT

d_gene: -
j_gene: TRBJ2-7
v_gene: TRBV7-6
CDR3aa: CASSLTVPGHEQYF
CDR3nt: TGTGCCAGCAGCTTGACGGTCCCGGGCCACGAGCAGTACTTC

d_gene: TRBD1
j_gene: TRBJ1-2
v_gene: TRBV28
CDR3aa: CASIRRGSNYGYTF
CDR3nt: TGTGCCAGCATCCGCAGGGGGTCAAACTATGGCTACACCTTC

d_gene: -
j_gene: TRBJ1-1
v_gene: TRBV14
CDR3aa: CASSQEDSRGAFF
CDR3nt: TGTGCCAGCAGCCAAGAGGACTCCCGAGGAGCTTTCTTT

d_gene: TRBD2
j_gene: TRBJ2-7
v_gene: TRBV7-9
CDR3aa: CASSPLLAGQAVYEQYF
CDR3nt: TGTGCCAGCAGCCCGCTACTAGCGGGCCAAGCAGTGTACGAGCAGTACTTC

d_gene: -
j_gene: TRBJ1-3
v_gene: TRBV4-3
CDR3aa: CASSQGVVAGNTIYF
CDR3nt: TGCGCCAGCAGTCAAGGGGTAGTAGCTGGAAACACCATATATTTT

d_gene: -
j_gene: TRBJ1-4
v_gene: TRBV18
CDR3aa: CASSPRVSTNEKLFF
CDR3nt: TGTGCCAGCTCACCCCGAGTCTCAACTAATGAAAAACTGTTTTTT

d_gene: TRBD2
j_gene: TRBJ2-1
v_gene: TRBV5-1
CDR3aa: CASSLVGRENYNEQFF
CDR3nt: TGCGCCAGCAGCTTGGTGGGGCGGGAGAACTACAATGAGCAGTTCTTC